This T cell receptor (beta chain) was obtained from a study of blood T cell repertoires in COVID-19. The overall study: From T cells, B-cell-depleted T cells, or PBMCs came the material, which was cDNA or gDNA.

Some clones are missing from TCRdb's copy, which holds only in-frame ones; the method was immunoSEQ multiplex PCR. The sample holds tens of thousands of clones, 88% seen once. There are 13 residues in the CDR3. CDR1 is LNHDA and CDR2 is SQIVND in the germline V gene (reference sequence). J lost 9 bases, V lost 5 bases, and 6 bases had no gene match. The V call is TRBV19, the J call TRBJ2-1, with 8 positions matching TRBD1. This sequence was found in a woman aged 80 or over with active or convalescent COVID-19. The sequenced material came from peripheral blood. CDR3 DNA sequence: TGTGCCAGTAGTCCAAACAGGGGGACTGAGCAGTTCTTC. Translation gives CASSPNRGTEQFF.